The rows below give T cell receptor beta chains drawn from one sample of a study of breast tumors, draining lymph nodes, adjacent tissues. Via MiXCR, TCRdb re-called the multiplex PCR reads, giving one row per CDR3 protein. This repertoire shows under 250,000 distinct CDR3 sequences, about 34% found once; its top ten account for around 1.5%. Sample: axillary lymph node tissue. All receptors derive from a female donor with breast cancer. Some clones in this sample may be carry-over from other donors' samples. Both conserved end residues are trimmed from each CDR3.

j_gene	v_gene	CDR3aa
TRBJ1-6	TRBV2	AIAGVSYNSPLH
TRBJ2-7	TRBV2	ASRASGTTREQY
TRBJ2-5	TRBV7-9	ASSFRTSGSQETQY
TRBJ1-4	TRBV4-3	ASSQGATNEKLF
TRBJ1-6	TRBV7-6	ASRPRTGSNNPPLH
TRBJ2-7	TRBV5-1	ASSLNGEPYEQY
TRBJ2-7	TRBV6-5	ASSPQRGAYEQY
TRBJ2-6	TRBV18	ASSPKGSSGANVLT
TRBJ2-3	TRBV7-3	ASSLTVDSATGPQY
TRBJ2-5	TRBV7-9	ASSLVPGEGETQY
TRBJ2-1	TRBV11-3	ASSLRQSGGSYNEQF
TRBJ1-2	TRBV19	ASSGANYGYT
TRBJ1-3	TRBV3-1	ASSPRQISGNTIY
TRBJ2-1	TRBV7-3	ASSLRGGSSYNEQF
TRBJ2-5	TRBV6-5	ASSKGLAGTQETQY
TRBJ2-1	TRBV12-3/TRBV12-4	ASSSSGAGGMEQF
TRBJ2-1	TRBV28	ASSQLGGRGHEQF
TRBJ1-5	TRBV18	ASSPAAGASNQPQH
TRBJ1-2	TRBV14	ASSQGLYYGYT
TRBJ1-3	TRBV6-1	ASRRLSSGNTIY
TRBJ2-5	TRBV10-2	ASSSGRADETQY
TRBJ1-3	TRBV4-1	ASSQVEGTGDTIY
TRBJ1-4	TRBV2	ASTKLNPSSGAREKLL
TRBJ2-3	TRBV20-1	SALNYPTDTQY
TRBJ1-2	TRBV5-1	ASSLGNYGYT
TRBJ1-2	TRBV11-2	ASRLGGQGSGYT
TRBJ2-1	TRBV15	ATSSLDGTSANEQF
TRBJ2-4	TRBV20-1	SARDPGDPKNIQY
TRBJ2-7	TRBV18	ASSPPSQGPLYEQC
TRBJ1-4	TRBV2	ASSVTGGQANEKLF
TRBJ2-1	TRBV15	ATSRDDGGLAGVNEQF
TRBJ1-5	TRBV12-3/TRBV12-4	ASSFGLGKQPQH
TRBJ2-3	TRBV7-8	ASSPRGPSGSSTDTQY
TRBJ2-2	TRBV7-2	ASSLGPLMAGGPTGELF
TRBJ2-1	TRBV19	ASSIRGTRNEQF
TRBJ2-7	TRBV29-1	SVGRGGAYEQY
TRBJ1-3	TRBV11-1	ASSLGQSGNTIY
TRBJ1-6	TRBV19	ASSKRAGDSPLH
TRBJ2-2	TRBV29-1	SVAVNTGELF
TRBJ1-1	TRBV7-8	ASSLNRSPEAF
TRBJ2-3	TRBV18	ASSPLDTDTQY
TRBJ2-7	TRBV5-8	ASSLEQALDEQY
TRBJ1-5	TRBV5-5	ASSFRRPGTGRGGSQPQH
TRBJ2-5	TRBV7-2	ASSPDRGGAWAETQY
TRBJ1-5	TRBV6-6	ASSPAGEVNQPQH
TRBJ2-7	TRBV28	AGSGGPGEQY
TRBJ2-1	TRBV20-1	SAPTTGNEQF
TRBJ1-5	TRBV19	ASREGNQPQH
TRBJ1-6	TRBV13	ANHRQASSSYNSPLH
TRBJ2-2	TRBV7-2	ASSLQGARGTGELF
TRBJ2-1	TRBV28	ASSPQTSGSYNEQF
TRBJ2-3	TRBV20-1	SARGGASGRAGGTQY
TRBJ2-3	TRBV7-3	ASSLTPLSRGVSSTDTQY
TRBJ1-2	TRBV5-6	ASSLRRAYGYT
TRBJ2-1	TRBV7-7	ASSLSGVNEQF
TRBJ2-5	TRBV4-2	ASSLPDGGKETQY
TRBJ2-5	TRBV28	ASSLVSGKGIETQY